These T cell receptor beta chains were read from a single sample in a study of T cells after yellow fever vaccination. TCRdb ran MiXCR on the 5' RACE reads and lists one entry per CDR3 protein. Found here are about 170,000 distinct CDR3 sequences, 11% of them singletons; the top ten hold less than 40%. Specimen: CD8+ T cells sorted from PBMCs, collected 15 days after the yellow fever booster vaccination. The source is a man aged 18-30 years who received the YFV17D yellow fever vaccine. The CDR3 runs from the conserved cysteine through the conserved F or W. The order of the fields is clone size, J gene, D gene, V gene, CDR3 DNA, CDR3 protein. D genes are given only for firm matches. Expanded clones are given a class, and other clones once, few, many or no size at all.

clone size: few
J gene: TRBJ2-3
D gene: TRBD2
V gene: TRBV25-1
CDR3 DNA: TGTGCCAGCAGTGAATTTGCTAGCGGGGGGTTCACAGATACGCAGTATTTT
CDR3 protein: CASSEFASGGFTDTQYF

clone size: few
J gene: TRBJ2-5
D gene: .
V gene: TRBV19
CDR3 DNA: TGTGCCAGTACCGATATCTACTCCGAAGAGACCCAGTACTTC
CDR3 protein: CASTDIYSEETQYF

clone size: many
J gene: TRBJ2-3
D gene: .
V gene: TRBV4-3
CDR3 DNA: TGCGCCAGCAGCCCCCGGGGAGGGGGCTTAAGGACAGATACGCAGTATTTT
CDR3 protein: CASSPRGGGLRTDTQYF

clone size: many
J gene: TRBJ2-4
D gene: TRBD2
V gene: TRBV4-1
CDR3 DNA: TGCGCCAGCAGCCACCGGACTAGCGGGGGGGCAAACATTCAGTACTTC
CDR3 protein: CASSHRTSGGANIQYF

clone size: few
J gene: TRBJ1-2
D gene: TRBD1
V gene: TRBV12-3/TRBV12-4
CDR3 DNA: TGTGCCAGCAACCAACAGGGGGCAGATGGCTACACCTTC
CDR3 protein: CASNQQGADGYTF

clone size: few
J gene: TRBJ2-3
D gene: TRBD2
V gene: TRBV7-8
CDR3 DNA: TGTGCCAGCAGCTTAGCGGGGGGGGACACAGATACGCAGTATTTT
CDR3 protein: CASSLAGGDTDTQYF

clone size: many
J gene: TRBJ2-1
D gene: .
V gene: TRBV10-3
CDR3 DNA: TGTGCCATCAGTGGAGGACAGAAAAGCTCCTACAATGAGCAGTTCTTC
CDR3 protein: CAISGGQKSSYNEQFF

clone size: .
J gene: TRBJ1-2
D gene: .
V gene: TRBV6-4
CDR3 DNA: TGTGCCAGCAGAAGCCTAGCAGACCCTAACTATGGCTACACCTTC
CDR3 protein: CASRSLADPNYGYTF

clone size: .
J gene: TRBJ1-4
D gene: .
V gene: TRBV3-1
CDR3 DNA: TGTGCCAGCAGCCAAAGAATGTGGGTCGGGGAAAAACTGTTTTTT
CDR3 protein: CASSQRMWVGEKLFF

clone size: once
J gene: TRBJ1-6
D gene: .
V gene: TRBV7-9
CDR3 DNA: TGTGCCAGCAGCTTCGGGGGACCCTACTCACCCCTCCACTTT
CDR3 protein: CASSFGGPYSPLHF

clone size: few
J gene: TRBJ2-1
D gene: TRBD2
V gene: TRBV4-2
CDR3 DNA: TGTGCCAGCAGCTCCGGGACTAGCCTATACAATGAGCAGTTCTTC
CDR3 protein: CASSSGTSLYNEQFF

clone size: few
J gene: TRBJ2-7
D gene: TRBD2
V gene: TRBV6-2/TRBV6-3
CDR3 DNA: TGTGCCAGCGAACCCGGGACTAGCGGGGGGACCACCTACGAGCAGTACTTC
CDR3 protein: CASEPGTSGGTTYEQYF

clone size: few
J gene: TRBJ1-1
D gene: .
V gene: TRBV7-8
CDR3 DNA: TGTGCCAGCAACCTTGGGGGGAGGGGCACTGAAGCTTTCTTT
CDR3 protein: CASNLGGRGTEAFF

clone size: .
J gene: TRBJ1-5
D gene: .
V gene: TRBV21-1
CDR3 DNA: TGTGCCAGCGGACAGGGTTACAATCAGCCCCAGCATTTT
CDR3 protein: CASGQGYNQPQHF

clone size: few
J gene: TRBJ2-5
D gene: .
V gene: TRBV7-9
CDR3 DNA: TGTGCCAGCAGCGGGGCGGACCAAGAGACCCAGTACTTC
CDR3 protein: CASSGADQETQYF

clone size: .
J gene: TRBJ1-1
D gene: .
V gene: TRBV12-3/TRBV12-4
CDR3 DNA: TGTGCCAGCAGTTTAGCGGGCGCGGGAACTGAAGCTTTCTTT
CDR3 protein: CASSLAGAGTEAFF

clone size: .
J gene: TRBJ1-4
D gene: .
V gene: TRBV7-9
CDR3 DNA: TGTGCCAGCCGACCGACCGGGAATGAAAAACTGTTTTTT
CDR3 protein: CASRPTGNEKLFF

clone size: .
J gene: TRBJ2-6
D gene: .
V gene: TRBV7-9
CDR3 DNA: TGTGCCAGCAGCGGAAAAACAGGAGAAGGGGCCAACGTCCTGACTTTC
CDR3 protein: CASSGKTGEGANVLTF

clone size: few
J gene: TRBJ1-6
D gene: .
V gene: TRBV4-3
CDR3 DNA: TGCGCCAGCAGCCAAGTGTCGGGATCACCCCTCCACTTT
CDR3 protein: CASSQVSGSPLHF

clone size: once
J gene: TRBJ2-7
D gene: TRBD1
V gene: TRBV29-1
CDR3 DNA: TGCAGCGTGGCCGGGACAGGAGCCTACGAGCAGTACTTC
CDR3 protein: CSVAGTGAYEQYF

clone size: .
J gene: TRBJ2-7
D gene: .
V gene: TRBV18
CDR3 DNA: TGTGCCAGCTCACCGGTGGGGGTATCCTACGAGCAGTACTTC
CDR3 protein: CASSPVGVSYEQYF

clone size: .
J gene: TRBJ2-2
D gene: .
V gene: TRBV5-4
CDR3 DNA: TGTGCCAGCAGCCCGGACTTTTTGAACACCTGGGAGCTGTTTTTT
CDR3 protein: CASSPDFLNTWELFF

clone size: .
J gene: TRBJ2-3
D gene: TRBD2
V gene: TRBV6-5
CDR3 DNA: TGTGCCAGCAGTTACTCGGCGGGGGGCCCCGGAGATACGCAGTATTTT
CDR3 protein: CASSYSAGGPGDTQYF

clone size: many
J gene: TRBJ1-1
D gene: .
V gene: TRBV7-3
CDR3 DNA: TGTGCCAGCAGCCCCTCCCCGGGGACCCAAGCTTTCTTT
CDR3 protein: CASSPSPGTQAFF

clone size: .
J gene: TRBJ1-2
D gene: .
V gene: TRBV20-1
CDR3 DNA: TGCAGTGCTAGAGACCCCGGATCAGGCTACACCTTC
CDR3 protein: CSARDPGSGYTF

clone size: few
J gene: TRBJ1-1
D gene: .
V gene: TRBV20-1
CDR3 DNA: TGCAGTGCTTTCACCCCTGTGGACACGAACACTGAAGCTTTCTTT
CDR3 protein: CSAFTPVDTNTEAFF

clone size: .
J gene: TRBJ2-4
D gene: .
V gene: TRBV11-2
CDR3 DNA: TGTGCCAGCAGCTTAGATCGGGGAAACATTCAGTACTTC
CDR3 protein: CASSLDRGNIQYF

clone size: .
J gene: TRBJ1-2
D gene: .
V gene: TRBV15
CDR3 DNA: TGTGCCACCAGCCCGACCGGGGGATTTATTAACTATGGCTACACCTTC
CDR3 protein: CATSPTGGFINYGYTF

clone size: few
J gene: TRBJ2-3
D gene: .
V gene: TRBV20-1
CDR3 DNA: TGCAGTGCTAGAGATGACGAACAAACGCAGTATTTT
CDR3 protein: CSARDDEQTQYF

clone size: many
J gene: TRBJ2-7
D gene: .
V gene: TRBV5-1
CDR3 DNA: TGCGCCAGCAGCCCGGCTGGACAGGAGGGCTACGAGCAGTACTTC
CDR3 protein: CASSPAGQEGYEQYF

clone size: .
J gene: TRBJ1-1
D gene: TRBD1
V gene: TRBV19
CDR3 DNA: TGTGCCAGTACCTTGGGGACAGGGGGAAGGACTGAAGCTTTCTTT
CDR3 protein: CASTLGTGGRTEAFF

clone size: .
J gene: TRBJ1-4
D gene: .
V gene: TRBV6-6
CDR3 DNA: TGTGCCACCGAACGGGGGGAGGCTAATGAAAAACTGTTTTTT
CDR3 protein: CATERGEANEKLFF

clone size: .
J gene: TRBJ2-5
D gene: .
V gene: TRBV20-1
CDR3 DNA: TGCAGTGCTAGAGATTATATCGGGACGCAAGAGACCCAGTACTTC
CDR3 protein: CSARDYIGTQETQYF

clone size: .
J gene: TRBJ2-1
D gene: .
V gene: TRBV12-3/TRBV12-4
CDR3 DNA: TGTGCCAACGGGGGCCTAGATGAGCAGTTCTTC
CDR3 protein: CANGGLDEQFF

clone size: few
J gene: TRBJ2-2
D gene: .
V gene: TRBV9
CDR3 DNA: TGTGCCAGCAGCGTACAACGGGGGACCTCGAACACCGGGGAGCTGTTTTTT
CDR3 protein: CASSVQRGTSNTGELFF